The next 19 T cell receptor beta chains were all read from a single sample in a study of cytomegalovirus exposure and HLA in healthy donors. PCR involved 60 Vbeta and 13 Jbeta primers. Only in-frame clones appear in the TCRdb table, and some are missing; sequencing was by immunoSEQ multiplex PCR. The repertoire holds 100,000 to 150,000 clones, with 75% to 85% as singletons. Sequencing was performed on PBMCs. These receptors were taken from a man in his fifties or sixties in good health and CMV-seronegative.

V is TRBV29-1 and J is TRBJ2-1; 11 bases agree with TRBD2. This CDR3 is 18 amino acids long. CDR1 SQVTM and CDR2 ANQGSEA come from the germline V gene. V lost 2 bases and J lost 0; bases outside the gene matches: 9. The CDR3 reads CSVERASGGSSSYNEQFF. CDR3 nucleotide sequence: TGCAGCGTTGAAAGGGCTAGCGGGGGGAGTAGCTCCTACAATGAGCAGTTCTTC.

The CDR3 reads CASRPRTGAAVRNTIYF. As DNA, the CDR3 is TGTGCAAGTCGCCCACGGACAGGGGCCGCCGTAAGAAACACCATATATTTT. This chain connects TRBV12-2 to TRBJ1-3; TRBD1 was called by the table and not checked on the DNA. TRBV12-2 is a listed pseudogene. The CDR3 covers 17 residues.

The table lists this clone with a few counts. The chain uses TRBV7-8 and TRBJ1-1; 7 bases fit TRBD1. J was trimmed by 5 bases and V by 5 bases; bases with no gene match: 17. CDR3 length: 17 amino acids. Germline CDR1 reads SGHVS; CDR2 reads FQNEAQ. The CDR3 DNA follows: TGTGCCAGCAGCCTTCTGACAGGGCAGTCTCAACCAACTGAAGCTTTCTTT. The encoded protein is CASSLLTGQSQPTEAFF.

Note on this clone: The sample has other DNA sequences that encode this CDR3 too. The chain joins TRBV6-1 to TRBJ2-6; TRBD1 matches 10 bases. Germline-derived CDR1 and CDR2 are MNHNS and SASEGT. This CDR3 has 17 amino acids. V was clipped by 3 bases and J by 4 bases; unmatched bases: 6. CDR3 protein: CASSDTGTGAGANVLTF. CDR3 in DNA: TGTGCCAGCAGTGATACCGGGACAGGGGCCGGGGCCAACGTCCTGACTTTC.

The chain has TRBV9 and TRBJ1-1; D gene ambiguous. The CDR3 is made up of 18 amino acids. Germline V gene data show CDR1 as SGDLS and CDR2 as YYNGEE. Trimming shortened V by 3 bases and J by 1 base, and 22 bases separated the two germline ends. The CDR3 sequence: CASSEFRKPEGPNTEAFF. CDR3 nucleotides: TGTGCCAGCAGCGAATTCCGCAAACCGGAGGGCCCGAACACTGAAGCTTTCTTT.

J is TRBJ1-5 and V is TRBV5-1; possible D gene TRBD1, 6 bases. Trimming took 0 bases from V and 4 from J, leaving 8 bases between them. The germline V gene has CDR1 SGHRS and CDR2 YFSETQ. CDR3 size: 14 residues. DNA of the CDR3: TGCGCCAGCAGCTTGGACCAGGGGAATCAGCCCCAGCATTTT. It codes for CASSLDQGNQPQHF.

This clone was counted only a few times. The chain employs TRBV28 and TRBJ1-5; weak D call: TRBD1 (6 bases). The CDR3 contains 14 residues. Germline CDR1 reads MDHEN; CDR2 reads SYDVKM. Trimming left V 6 bases short and J 5 bases short, with 14 bases between. CDR3: CASSPRQVDQPQHF. The CDR3, as DNA: TGTGCCAGCAGCCCGCGACAGGTTGATCAGCCCCAGCATTTT.

The V and J genes are TRBV4-1 and TRBJ2-3, with 8 bases aligning to TRBD2. V shed 1 base and J 6 bases; nucleotides not matched to a gene: 9. This CDR3 comprises 16 residues. Germline values: CDR1 MGHRA, CDR2 YSYEKL. The CDR3 nucleotides are TGCGCCAGCAGCCAAGTTCCAGCGGGGGATACCGATACGCAGTATTTT. It encodes CASSQVPAGDTDTQYF.

This clone was seen a handful of times. The chain joins TRBV7-2 to TRBJ2-2, with 10 nucleotides matching TRBD2. The ends lost 6 bases at V and 4 bases at J; junction bases unmatched: 8. From germline, CDR1 is SGHTA and CDR2 FQGNSA. The CDR3 contains 16 residues. CDR3 nucleotides: TGTGCCAGCAGAATAGCGGGACTAGCGTCCACCGGGGAGCTGTTTTTT. It yields the protein CASRIAGLASTGELFF.

Concerning this clone: Its ends do not fully match the called genes, so a read error is possible. This chain uses TRBV7-9 with TRBJ1-2; D unresolved. Germline loops: CDR1 SEHNR, CDR2 FQNEAQ (reference sequence). The CDR3 is 14 residues long. This CDR3 reads CSSSSFGGLGGYTF. Written as DNA, the CDR3 is TGTTCCAGCAGCTCATTCGGAGGGCTGGGCGGCTACACCTTC.

This chain connects TRBV29-1 to TRBJ2-5, with a possible D match to TRBD2 (6 bases). CDR3 length equals 11 residues. In germline, CDR1 is SQVTM, CDR2 ANQGSEA. With 7 bases removed from V and 3 bases from J, the gap between germline ends came to 9 bases. The CDR3 sequence: CSAGTEETQYF. The CDR3 DNA reads TGCAGCGCCGGGACTGAAGAGACCCAGTACTTC.

The rearrangement links TRBV28 to TRBJ1-1; D is possibly TRBD1 (6 bases). Germline CDR1 reads MDHEN; CDR2 reads SYDVKM. The V gene lost 6 bases and the J gene lost 0 bases, with 11 bases spanning the gap. The CDR3 loop spans 14 amino acids. The CDR3 sequence: CASRTGNLNTEAFF. CDR3 DNA sequence: TGTGCCAGCAGAACAGGGAATTTGAACACTGAAGCTTTCTTT.

The V and J genes are TRBV9 and TRBJ2-3; TRBD2 matches 11 bases. The germline CDR1 and CDR2 sequences are SGDLS and YYNGEE. The length of the CDR3 is 18 residues. With 0 bases clipped from V and 1 base from J, the junction kept 7 bases outside the gene matches. CDR3 region: CASSVGLAGGVGTDTQYF. As DNA, the CDR3 is TGTGCCAGCAGCGTAGGGCTAGCGGGGGGCGTGGGCACAGATACGCAGTATTTT.

The rearrangement links TRBV7-6 to TRBJ2-7, with 9 bases lining up with TRBD1. There are 15 residues in the CDR3. CDR1 SGHVS and CDR2 FNYEAQ come from the germline V gene. J gave up 1 base and V 6 bases, and 7 bases lay outside the gene matches. The CDR3 reads CASRRTGDSSYEQYF. CDR3 nucleotides: TGTGCCAGCAGGAGGACAGGGGATTCTTCCTACGAGCAGTACTTC.

This clone was observed a few times. The V gene is TRBV5-5, the J gene TRBJ2-7, with D maybe TRBD2 (5 bases). Looked up from germline, CDR1 is SGHKS and CDR2 is YYEKEE (reference sequence). The CDR3 contains 15 residues. The V gene lost 0 bases and the J gene lost 3 bases, with 13 bases spanning the gap. The chain's CDR3 is CASSLVGGRNYEQYF. DNA for the CDR3: TGTGCCAGCAGCTTGGTCGGAGGTAGGAACTACGAGCAGTACTTC.

V gene TRBV2 combines with J gene TRBJ2-3; tentative D call: TRBD2 (6 bases). Trimming shortened V by 4 bases and J by 6 bases, and 8 bases separated the two germline ends. The CDR3 totals 12 residues. CDR1 is SNHLY, CDR2 FYNNEI, per germline. CDR3 residues: CASSAGVDTQYF. DNA for the CDR3: TGTGCCAGCAGTGCGGGGGTGGATACGCAGTATTTT.

The V call is TRBV10-3, the J call TRBJ2-5; 7 nucleotides agree with TRBD2. Losses at the gene ends were 3 bases for V and 5 bases for J; bases not matched to a gene: 3. Germline V gene sequence: CDR1 ENHRY, CDR2 SYGVKD. The CDR3 contains 13 residues. DNA of the CDR3: TGTGCCATCAGTGAACTAGCGCGGGAGACCCAGTACTTC. Its protein product is CAISELARETQYF.

This chain uses TRBV7-2 with TRBJ2-3; 8 bases are a match to TRBD2. Germline V CDR1 and CDR2: SGHTA, FQGNSA. J lost 4 bases, V lost 4 bases, and 4 bases had no gene match. There are 14 residues in the CDR3. CDR3 sequence reads: CASSSGLASDTQYF. The CDR3 DNA sequence: TGTGCCAGCAGCTCAGGACTAGCATCAGATACGCAGTATTTT.

The chain couples TRBV5-4 to TRBJ1-1; TRBD1 might be the D (5 bases). The CDR3 length is 15 residues. The germline V gene encodes CDR1 SGHNT and CDR2 YYREEE (reference sequence). Trimming pared 0 bases from V and 1 base from J, leaving 10 bases between. The CDR3 DNA is TGTGCCAGCAGCTTGGAGGTGACAGCGAACACTGAAGCTTTCTTT. Encoded protein: CASSLEVTANTEAFF.